What follows are 4 T cell receptor beta chains derived from one specimen sequenced in a study of T cell responses to AZD1222 COVID-19 vaccine. Sequenced by immunoSEQ multiplex PCR; TCRdb stores in-frame clones only, minus some. The repertoire consists of 110,000 to 150,000 clones, with around 94% occurring once and the leading ten covering 9% to 15%. The sample here was peripheral blood, taken after recovery from COVID-19. The receptors stem from an adult who had recovered from COVID-19.

In its sample, this clone was seen once. The chain links TRBV27 to TRBJ1-1; no clear D. Trimming stripped 4 bases from V and 1 base from J, with 10 bases between. CDR1 and CDR2 from the germline V gene are MNHEY and SMNVEV (reference sequence). The length of the CDR3 is 14 residues. The CDR3 nucleotides are TGTGCCAGCAGTTCCTGGGTTTCGAACACTGAAGCTTTCTTT. It is translated as CASSSWVSNTEAFF.

The gene calls are TRBV28 and TRBJ1-5; tentative D call: TRBD1 (5 bases). CDR1 MDHEN and CDR2 SYDVKM come from the germline V gene. The CDR3 totals 16 residues. The ends were cut back, 7 bases at V and 3 bases at J, with 19 bases in the middle. The DNA for the CDR3 is TGTGCCAGCACCCTTATTGGAGGGGTTGACAATCAGCCCCAGCATTTT. Its translation is CASTLIGGVDNQPQHF.

This clone was picked up one time. This sequence joins TRBV30 and TRBJ1-2; weak D call: TRBD1 (5 bases). With 0 bases removed from V and 9 bases from J, the gap between germline ends came to 14 bases. From germline, CDR1 is GTSNPN and CDR2 SVGIG (reference sequence). The CDR3 runs 13 residues. The CDR3 reads CAWSVGGGLSYTF. The CDR3 DNA is TGTGCCTGGAGTGTTGGCGGGGGGTTGAGCTACACCTTC.

This chain uses TRBV18 with TRBJ2-7; the D is unclear. The germline CDR1 and CDR2 sequences are KGHSH and LQKENI. This CDR3 contains 13 residues. V lost 6 bases, J lost 2 bases, and 11 bases lay in between. The CDR3 region is CASSRQATYEQYF. The CDR3 nucleotides are TGTGCCAGCTCGCGGCAGGCAACCTACGAGCAGTACTTC. Looking up the rest from reference TRBV18 and TRBJ2-7 gives the full variable domain: NAGVMQNPRHLVRRRGQEARLRCSPMKGHSHVYWYRQLPEEGLKFMVYLQKENIIDESGMPKERFSAEFPKEGPSILRIQQVVRGDSAAYFCASSRQATYEQYFGPGTRLTVT.